What follows are 14 T cell receptor beta chains derived from one specimen sequenced in a study of blood T cell repertoires in COVID-19. Only in-frame clones appear in the TCRdb table, and some are missing; sequencing was by immunoSEQ multiplex PCR. Of under 60,000 clones in the sample, 82% were seen once. Input material: peripheral blood. These receptor sequences come from a man aged 35-49 years with acute or convalescent COVID-19.

The chain couples TRBV11-2 to TRBJ2-3; 13 nucleotides line up with TRBD2. V trimming: 5 bases; J trimming: 4 bases; junction bases outside the gene matches: 15. Per germline, CDR1 SGHAT and CDR2 FQNNGV. CDR3 length: 19 amino acids. CDR3 sequence (DNA): TGTGCCAGCAGCCCCCGGACTAGCGGGGGCCAAAGGGCGGCAGATACGCAGTATTTT. It codes for CASSPRTSGGQRAADTQYF.

This clone has only a few counts. For the CDR3, the DNA is TGCGCCAGCAGCTGGACAGAAGATAATTCACCCCTCCACTTT. Residues: CASSWTEDNSPLHF. The chain uses TRBV5-1 and TRBJ1-6; tentative D call: TRBD1 (6 bases). Germline values: CDR1 SGHRS, CDR2 YFSETQ. The CDR3 length is 14 residues. The V end was cut by 3 bases, the J end by 5 bases, with 9 bases between.

This chain uses TRBV5-1 with TRBJ1-2; a weak D match, TRBD1 (6 bases). CDR3 size: 14 residues. Germline-derived CDR1 and CDR2 are SGHRS and YFSETQ. V lost 4 bases, J lost 3 bases, and 13 bases lay in between. The CDR3 nucleotides read TGCGCCAGCAGCCCTCTGACAGGCGACTATGGCTACACCTTC. Translating gives CASSPLTGDYGYTF.

V and J are TRBV15 and TRBJ1-4, with 8 bases identical to TRBD1. The germline V gene encodes CDR1 LNHNV and CDR2 YYDKDF (reference sequence). CDR3 length: 13 residues. V trimming: 5 bases; J trimming: 12 bases; junction bases outside the gene matches: 8. The CDR3 loop reads CATSGQGSGELFF. In DNA, the CDR3 is TGTGCCACCAGCGGACAGGGAAGTGGCGAACTGTTTTTT.

The J gene is TRBJ2-7, the V gene TRBV6-5, with 9 bases fitting TRBD1. The trim removed 7 bases at V and 1 base at J, leaving 5 bases unmatched. Germline CDR1 reads MNHEY; CDR2 reads SVGAGI. CDR3 length equals 14 residues. The CDR3 nucleotides read TGTGCCAGCAAGCCGGACAGGGGATCCTACGAGCAGTACTTC. Protein product: CASKPDRGSYEQYF.

The chain links TRBV19 to TRBJ2-7, with 7 nucleotides matching TRBD1. Per the germline V gene, CDR1 is LNHDA and CDR2 is SQIVND (reference sequence). Trimming cost V 5 bases and J 0 bases; bases outside gene matches: 7. The CDR3 length is 15 residues. CDR3 region: CASSVNRGPSYEQYF. DNA for the CDR3: TGTGCCAGTAGTGTCAACAGGGGTCCCTCCTACGAGCAGTACTTC.

V is TRBV23-1 and J is TRBJ2-7; 7 nucleotides line up with TRBD2. TRBV23-1 is treated as an ORF (open reading frame) with a function not yet certain. This CDR3 is 14 amino acids long. The V segment lost 5 bases and the J segment 1 base; nucleotides outside the gene matches: 5. The CDR3 nucleotides are TGCGCCAGCAGTTGCGGGGGAGGATCCTACGAGCAGTACTTC. Translation: CASSCGGGSYEQYF.

In nucleotides, the CDR3 is TGTGCCAGCAGTGGACAGGGGTGGACTGAAGCTTTCTTT. It specifies CASSGQGWTEAFF. This rearrangement joins TRBV2 to TRBJ1-1, with 8 bases matching TRBD1. CDR1 and CDR2 (germline): SNHLY, FYNNEI. V shed 4 bases, J shed 5 bases, and the junction held 3 bases outside the gene matches. The CDR3 contains 13 residues.

The gene calls are TRBV19 and TRBJ2-7; D may be TRBD1 (6 bases). The V gene lost 6 bases and the J gene lost 11 bases, with 17 bases spanning the gap. Germline CDR1 and CDR2: LNHDA and SQIVND (reference sequence). The CDR3 contains 12 residues. The CDR3 protein is CASSFVQGMKYF. DNA for the CDR3: TGTGCCAGTAGCTTTGTACAGGGAATGAAGTACTTC.

The V gene is TRBV10-1, the J gene TRBJ1-2; D may be TRBD1 (5 bases). There are 14 residues in the CDR3. Trimming took 4 bases from V and 2 from J, leaving 11 bases between them. Germline V CDR1 and CDR2: WNHNN, SYGVQD (reference sequence). CDR3 in DNA: TGCGCCAGCAGTGCGGGGGGAATCAACTATGGCTACACCTTC. This sequence encodes CASSAGGINYGYTF.

The chain employs TRBV20-1 and TRBJ2-1; D remains unclear. The CDR3 sequence is 11 residues long. Germline V gene sequence: CDR1 DFQATT, CDR2 SNEGSKA (reference sequence). Trimming took 4 bases from V and 11 from J, leaving 12 bases between them. The CDR3 sequence: CSAILLSQQFF. The CDR3 nucleotides read TGCAGTGCTATTCTGCTATCCCAGCAGTTCTTC.

The rearrangement uses TRBV27 and TRBJ2-4, with 7 bases that match TRBD1. The trim removed 5 bases at V and 0 bases at J, leaving 13 bases unmatched. The germline CDR1 and CDR2 sequences are MNHEY and SMNVEV (reference sequence). The CDR3 loop spans 18 amino acids. CDR3 sequence: CASSALTGTALAKNIQYF. CDR3 nucleotides: TGTGCCAGCAGTGCATTAACCGGGACAGCTCTAGCCAAAAACATTCAGTACTTC.

The chain carries TRBV6-6 and TRBJ2-3; 15 bases map to TRBD2. With 5 bases clipped from V and 5 bases from J, the junction kept 5 bases outside the gene matches. CDR3 length: 16 amino acids. Germline V gives CDR1 MNHNY, CDR2 SVGAGI (reference sequence). This chain's CDR3 is CASSTGLAGGQDTQYF. CDR3 DNA: TGTGCCAGCAGTACCGGACTAGCGGGGGGGCAAGATACGCAGTATTTT.

The chain links TRBV23-1 to TRBJ1-5; the D is unclear. TRBV23-1 is an open reading frame whose function is uncertain. The germline V and J ends were trimmed by 4 bases and 0 bases, with 19 bases remaining between them. This CDR3 has 18 amino acids. CDR3 DNA: TGCGCCAGCAGTCCTAATCCTGAGGCCCCCTTTAGCAATCAGCCCCAGCATTTT. Amino acids: CASSPNPEAPFSNQPQHF.